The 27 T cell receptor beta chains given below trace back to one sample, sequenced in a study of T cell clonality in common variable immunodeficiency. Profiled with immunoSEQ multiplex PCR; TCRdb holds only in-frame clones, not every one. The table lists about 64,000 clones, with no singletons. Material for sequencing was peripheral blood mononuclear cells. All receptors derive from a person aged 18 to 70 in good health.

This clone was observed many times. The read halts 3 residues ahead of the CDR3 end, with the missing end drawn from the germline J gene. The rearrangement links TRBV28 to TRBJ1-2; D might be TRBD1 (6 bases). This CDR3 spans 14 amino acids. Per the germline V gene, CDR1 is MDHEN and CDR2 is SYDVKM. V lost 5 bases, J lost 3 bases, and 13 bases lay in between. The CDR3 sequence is CASSLGGGDYGYTF. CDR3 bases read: TGTGCCAGCAGTCTCGGGGGGGGCGACTATGGC.

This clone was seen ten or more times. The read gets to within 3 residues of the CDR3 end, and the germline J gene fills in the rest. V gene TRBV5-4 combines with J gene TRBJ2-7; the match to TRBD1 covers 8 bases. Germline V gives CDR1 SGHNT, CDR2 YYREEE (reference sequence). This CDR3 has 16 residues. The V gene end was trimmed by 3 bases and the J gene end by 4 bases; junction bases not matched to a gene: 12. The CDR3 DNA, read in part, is TGTGCCAGCAGCTCCGGCGCCCGGACAGGGAGTTACGAG. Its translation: CASSSGARTGSYE. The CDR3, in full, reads CASSSGARTGSYEQYF.

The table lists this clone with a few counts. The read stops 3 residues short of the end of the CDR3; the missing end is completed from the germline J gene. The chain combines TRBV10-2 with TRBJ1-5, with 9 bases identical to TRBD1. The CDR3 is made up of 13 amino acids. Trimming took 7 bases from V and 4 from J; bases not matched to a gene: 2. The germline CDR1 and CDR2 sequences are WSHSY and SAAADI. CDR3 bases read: TGCGCCAGCAAAGGACAGGGGAATCAGCCC. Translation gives CASKGQGNQP. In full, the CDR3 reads CASKGQGNQPQHF.

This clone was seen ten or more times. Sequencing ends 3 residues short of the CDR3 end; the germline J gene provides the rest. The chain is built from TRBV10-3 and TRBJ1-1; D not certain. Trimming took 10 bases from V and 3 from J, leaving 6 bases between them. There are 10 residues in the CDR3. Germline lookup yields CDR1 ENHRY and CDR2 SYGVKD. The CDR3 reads CATRDTEAFF. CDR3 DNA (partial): TGTGCCACCCGGGACACTGAA.

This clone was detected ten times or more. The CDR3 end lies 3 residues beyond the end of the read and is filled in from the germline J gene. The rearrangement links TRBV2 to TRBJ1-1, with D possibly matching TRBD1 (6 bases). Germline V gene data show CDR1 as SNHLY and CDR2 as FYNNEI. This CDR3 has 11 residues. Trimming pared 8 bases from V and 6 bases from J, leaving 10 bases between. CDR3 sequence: CASHRVAEAFF. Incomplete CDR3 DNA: TGTGCCAGCCACAGGGTCGCTGAA.

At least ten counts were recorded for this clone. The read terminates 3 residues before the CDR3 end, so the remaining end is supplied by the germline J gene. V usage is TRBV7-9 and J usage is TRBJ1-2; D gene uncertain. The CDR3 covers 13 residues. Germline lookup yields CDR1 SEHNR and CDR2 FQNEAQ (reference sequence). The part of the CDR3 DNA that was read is TGTGCCAGCAGCCCATCGGCATGGGCCGGC. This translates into CASSPSAWAG. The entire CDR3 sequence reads CASSPSAWAGYTF.

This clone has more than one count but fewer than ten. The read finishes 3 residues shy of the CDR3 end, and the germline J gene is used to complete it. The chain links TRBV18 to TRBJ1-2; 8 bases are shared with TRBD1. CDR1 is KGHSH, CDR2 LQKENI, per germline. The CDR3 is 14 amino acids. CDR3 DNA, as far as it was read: TGTGCCAGCTCACCATGGACAGGGTCCTACGAC. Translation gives CASSPWTGSYD. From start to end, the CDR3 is CASSPWTGSYDYTF.

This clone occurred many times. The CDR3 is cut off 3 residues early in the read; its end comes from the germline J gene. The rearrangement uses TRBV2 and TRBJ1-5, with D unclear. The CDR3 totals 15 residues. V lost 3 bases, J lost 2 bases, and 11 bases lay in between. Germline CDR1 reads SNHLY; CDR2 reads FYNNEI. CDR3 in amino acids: CASSDKPIGNQPQHF. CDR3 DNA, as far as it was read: TGTGCCAGCAGTGATAAGCCTATTGGCAATCAGCCC.

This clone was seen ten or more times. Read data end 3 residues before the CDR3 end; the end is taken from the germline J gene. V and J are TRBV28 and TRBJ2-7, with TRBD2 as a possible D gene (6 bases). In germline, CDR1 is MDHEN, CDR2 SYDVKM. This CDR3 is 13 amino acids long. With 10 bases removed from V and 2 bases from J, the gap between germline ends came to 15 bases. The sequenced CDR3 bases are TGTGCCATTTCTAGCGTACCAACCTACGAG. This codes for CAISSVPTYE. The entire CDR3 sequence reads CAISSVPTYEQYF. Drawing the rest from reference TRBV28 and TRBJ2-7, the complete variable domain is DVKVTQSSRYLVKRTGEKVFLECVQDMDHENMFWYRQDPGLGLRLIYFSYDVKMKEKGDIPEGYSVSREKKERFSLILESASTNQTSMYLCAISSVPTYEQYFGPGTRLTVT.

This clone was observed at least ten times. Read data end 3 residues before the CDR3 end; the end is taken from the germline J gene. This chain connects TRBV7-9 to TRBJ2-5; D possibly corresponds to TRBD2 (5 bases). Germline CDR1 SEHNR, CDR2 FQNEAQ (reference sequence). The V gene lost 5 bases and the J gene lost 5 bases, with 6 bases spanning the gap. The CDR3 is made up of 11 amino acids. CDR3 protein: CASSPGETQYF. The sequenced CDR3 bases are TGTGCCAGCAGCCCGGGGGAGACC.

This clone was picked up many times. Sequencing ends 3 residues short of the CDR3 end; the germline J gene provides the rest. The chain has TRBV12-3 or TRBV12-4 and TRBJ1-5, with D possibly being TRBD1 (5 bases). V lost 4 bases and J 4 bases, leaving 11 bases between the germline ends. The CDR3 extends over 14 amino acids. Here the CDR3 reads CASSSSSGNQPQHF. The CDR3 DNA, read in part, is TGTGCCAGCAGTTCAAGCTCAGGGAATCAGCCC.

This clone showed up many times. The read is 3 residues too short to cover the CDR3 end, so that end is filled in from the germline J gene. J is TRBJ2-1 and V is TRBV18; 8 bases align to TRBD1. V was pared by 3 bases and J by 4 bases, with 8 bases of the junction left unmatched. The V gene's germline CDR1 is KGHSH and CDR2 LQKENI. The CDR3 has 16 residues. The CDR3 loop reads CASSPSGTGLYNEQFF. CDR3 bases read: TGTGCCAGCTCACCTTCCGGGACAGGATTATACAATGAG.

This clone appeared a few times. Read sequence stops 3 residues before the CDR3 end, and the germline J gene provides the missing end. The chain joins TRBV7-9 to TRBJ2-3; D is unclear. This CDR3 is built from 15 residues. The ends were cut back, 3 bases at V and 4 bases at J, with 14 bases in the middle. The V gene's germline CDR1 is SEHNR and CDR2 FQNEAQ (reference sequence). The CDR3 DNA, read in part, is TGTGCCAGCAGCTTCACGGGTTCGATTGCAGATACG. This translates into CASSFTGSIADT. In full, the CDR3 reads CASSFTGSIADTQYF.

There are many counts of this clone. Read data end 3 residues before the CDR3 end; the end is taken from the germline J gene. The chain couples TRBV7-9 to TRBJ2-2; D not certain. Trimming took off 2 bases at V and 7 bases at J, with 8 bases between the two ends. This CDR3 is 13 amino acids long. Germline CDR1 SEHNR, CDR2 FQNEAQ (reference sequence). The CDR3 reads CASSLTPRGELFF. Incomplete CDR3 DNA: TGTGCCAGCAGCTTAACCCCGCGCGGGGAG.

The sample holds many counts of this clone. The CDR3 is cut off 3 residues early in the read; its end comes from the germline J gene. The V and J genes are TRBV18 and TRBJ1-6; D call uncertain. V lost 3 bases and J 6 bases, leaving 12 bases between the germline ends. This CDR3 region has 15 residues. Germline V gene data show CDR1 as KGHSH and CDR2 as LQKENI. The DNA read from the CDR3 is TGTGCCAGCTCACCTCCGGACTCGGCTAATTCACCC. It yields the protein CASSPPDSANSP. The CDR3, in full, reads CASSPPDSANSPLHF.

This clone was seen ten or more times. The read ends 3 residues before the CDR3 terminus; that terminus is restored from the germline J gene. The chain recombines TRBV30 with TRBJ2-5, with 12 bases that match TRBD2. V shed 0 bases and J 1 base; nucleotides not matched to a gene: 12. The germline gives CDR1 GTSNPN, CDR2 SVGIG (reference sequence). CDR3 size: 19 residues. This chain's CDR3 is CAWSVASGRDGTLQETQYF. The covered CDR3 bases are TGTGCCTGGAGTGTAGCTAGCGGGAGGGACGGGACCCTCCAAGAGACC.

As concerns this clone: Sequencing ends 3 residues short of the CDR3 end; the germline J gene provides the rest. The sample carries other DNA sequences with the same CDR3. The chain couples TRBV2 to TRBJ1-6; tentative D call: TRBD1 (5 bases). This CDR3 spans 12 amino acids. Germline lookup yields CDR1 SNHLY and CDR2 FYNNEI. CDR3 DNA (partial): TGTGCTTCCCAGGGCGGGGAATCGCCC. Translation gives CASQGGESP. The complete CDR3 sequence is CASQGGESPLHF.

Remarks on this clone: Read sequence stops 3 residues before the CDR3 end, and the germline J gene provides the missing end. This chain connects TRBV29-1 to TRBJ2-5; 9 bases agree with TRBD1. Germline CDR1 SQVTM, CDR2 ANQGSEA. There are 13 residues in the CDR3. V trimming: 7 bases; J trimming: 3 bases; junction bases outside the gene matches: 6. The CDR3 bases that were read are TGCAGCGCTCGGACAGGGGAGGAAGAGACC. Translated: CSARTGEEET. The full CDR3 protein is CSARTGEEETQYF.

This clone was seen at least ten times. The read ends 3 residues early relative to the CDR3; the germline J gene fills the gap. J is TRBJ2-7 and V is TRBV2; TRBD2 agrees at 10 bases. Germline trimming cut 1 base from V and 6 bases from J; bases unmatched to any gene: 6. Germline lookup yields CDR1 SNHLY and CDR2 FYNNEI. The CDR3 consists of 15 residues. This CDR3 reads CASSEVPAGGREQYF. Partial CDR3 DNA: TGTGCCAGCAGTGAAGTGCCAGCGGGGGGGCGCGAG. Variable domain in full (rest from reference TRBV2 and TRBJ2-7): EPEVTQTPSHQVTQMGQEVILRCVPISNHLYFYWYRQILGQKVEFLVSFYNNEISEKSEIFDDQFSVERPDGSNFTLKIRSTKLEDSAMYFCASSEVPAGGREQYFGPGTRLTVT.

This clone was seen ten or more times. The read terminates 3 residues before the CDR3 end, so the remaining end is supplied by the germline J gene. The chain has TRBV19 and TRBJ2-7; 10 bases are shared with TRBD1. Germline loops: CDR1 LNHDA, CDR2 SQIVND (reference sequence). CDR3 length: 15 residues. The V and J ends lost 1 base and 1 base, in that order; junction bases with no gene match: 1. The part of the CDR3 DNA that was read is TGTGCCAGTAGTATAGGGACAGGGGGATCCTACGAG. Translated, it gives CASSIGTGGSYE. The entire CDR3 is CASSIGTGGSYEQYF.

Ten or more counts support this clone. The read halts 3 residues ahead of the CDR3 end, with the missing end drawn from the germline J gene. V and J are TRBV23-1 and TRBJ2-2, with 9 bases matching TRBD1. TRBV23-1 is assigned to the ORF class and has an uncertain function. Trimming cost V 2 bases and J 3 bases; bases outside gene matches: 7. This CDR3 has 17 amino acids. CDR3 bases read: TGCGCCAGCAGTCAAGGAAAGGGACAGGGATACACCGGGGAG. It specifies CASSQGKGQGYTGE. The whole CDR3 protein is CASSQGKGQGYTGELFF.

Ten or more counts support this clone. CDR3 in amino acids: CASRTGNTGELFF. The part of the CDR3 DNA that was read is TGTGCCAGTCGGACAGGGAACACCGGGGAG. V is TRBV18 and J is TRBJ2-2, with 7 bases matching TRBD1. From the germline J gene comes the end of the CDR3, since the read stops 3 residues before it. V trimming: 9 bases; J trimming: 1 base; junction bases outside the gene matches: 2. The germline V gene has CDR1 KGHSH and CDR2 LQKENI. The CDR3 is 13 residues long.

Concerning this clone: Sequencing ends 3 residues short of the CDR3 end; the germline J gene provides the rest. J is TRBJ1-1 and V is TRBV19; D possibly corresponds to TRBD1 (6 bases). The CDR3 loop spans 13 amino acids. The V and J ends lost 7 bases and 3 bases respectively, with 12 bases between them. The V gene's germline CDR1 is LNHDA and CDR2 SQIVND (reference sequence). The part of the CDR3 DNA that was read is TGTGCCAGTACCAGGGGATCTTACACTGAA. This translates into CASTRGSYTE. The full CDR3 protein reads CASTRGSYTEAFF.

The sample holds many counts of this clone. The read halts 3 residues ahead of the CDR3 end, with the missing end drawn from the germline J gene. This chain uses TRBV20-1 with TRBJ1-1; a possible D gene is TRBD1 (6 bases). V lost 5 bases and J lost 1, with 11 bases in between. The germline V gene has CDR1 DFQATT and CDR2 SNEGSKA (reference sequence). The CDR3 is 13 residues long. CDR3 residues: CSAPKDRNTEAFF. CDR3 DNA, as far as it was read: TGCAGTGCTCCGAAGGACAGGAACACTGAA.

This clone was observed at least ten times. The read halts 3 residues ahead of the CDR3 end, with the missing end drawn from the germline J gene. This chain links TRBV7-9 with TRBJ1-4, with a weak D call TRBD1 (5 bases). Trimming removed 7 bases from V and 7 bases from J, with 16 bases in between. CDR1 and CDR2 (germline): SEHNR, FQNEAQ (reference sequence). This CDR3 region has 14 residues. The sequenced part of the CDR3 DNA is TGTGCCAGCACCAGATGGGGGGACGGTGAAAAA. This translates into CASTRWGDGEK. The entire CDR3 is CASTRWGDGEKLFF.

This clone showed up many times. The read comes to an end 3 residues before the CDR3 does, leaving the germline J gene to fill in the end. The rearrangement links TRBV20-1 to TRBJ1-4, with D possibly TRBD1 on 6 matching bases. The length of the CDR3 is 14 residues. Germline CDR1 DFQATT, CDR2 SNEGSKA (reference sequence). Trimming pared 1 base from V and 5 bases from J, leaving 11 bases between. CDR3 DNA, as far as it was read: TGCAGTGCTAGAGTAGGGGGGGAGAATGAAAAA. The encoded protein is CSARVGGENEK. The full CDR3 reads CSARVGGENEKLFF.

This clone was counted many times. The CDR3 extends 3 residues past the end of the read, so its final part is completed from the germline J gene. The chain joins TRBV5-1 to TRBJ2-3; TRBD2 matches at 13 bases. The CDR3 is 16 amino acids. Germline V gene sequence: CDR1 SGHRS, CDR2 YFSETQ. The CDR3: CASSSEPGLAGITQYF. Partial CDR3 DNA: TGCGCCAGCAGCTCCGAACCGGGACTAGCGGGGATAACG. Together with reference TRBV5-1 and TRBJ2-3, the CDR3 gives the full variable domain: KAGVTQTPRYLIKTRGQQVTLSCSPISGHRSVSWYQQTPGQGLQFLFEYFSETQRNKGNFPGRFSGRQFSNSRSEMNVSTLELGDSALYLCASSSEPGLAGITQYFGPGTRLTVL.